These 20 T cell receptor beta chains were sequenced from one sample in a study of cytomegalovirus exposure and HLA in healthy donors. It was with 60 Vbeta and 13 Jbeta primers that the PCR ran. Sequencing was performed with immunoSEQ multiplex PCR; in TCRdb, only in-frame clones are kept and a portion is missing. The sample lists over 200,000 clones; about 83% were seen once. The sequenced material came from PBMCs. These receptors were taken from a human donor in good health.

The chain links TRBV13 to TRBJ2-5; possibly TRBD1 for D (6 bases). The CDR3 is 14 residues long. V lost 3 bases and J lost 2, with 10 bases in between. The V gene's germline CDR1 is PRHDT and CDR2 FYEKMQ (reference sequence). In nucleotides, the CDR3 is TGTGCCAGCAGCTTCAGGGGCGGACAAGAGACCCAGTACTTC. Protein sequence: CASSFRGGQETQYF.

This rearrangement joins TRBV30 to TRBJ2-1; 7 bases fit TRBD2. This CDR3 contains 15 residues. Losses at the gene ends were 3 bases for V and 0 bases for J; bases not matched to a gene: 5. CDR1 and CDR2 (germline): GTSNPN, SVGIG (reference sequence). CDR3 loop: CAWRFGGSSYNEQFF. In DNA form, the CDR3 reads TGTGCCTGGAGATTCGGCGGGAGCTCCTACAATGAGCAGTTCTTC.

The chain combines TRBV7-6 with TRBJ2-1, with TRBD2 matching 9 bases. The trim removed 5 bases at V and 3 bases at J, leaving 11 bases unmatched. CDR3 length: 17 residues. Per the germline V gene, CDR1 is SGHVS and CDR2 is FNYEAQ. CDR3 residues: CASSGGTSRRFYNEQFF. The CDR3 nucleotides are TGTGCCAGCAGCGGGGGGACTAGCCGGCGATTCTACAATGAGCAGTTCTTC.

The rearrangement joins TRBV2 to TRBJ1-2, with 10 bases aligning to TRBD1. The CDR3 is made up of 17 amino acids. V gave up 5 bases and J gave up 5 bases; unmatched junction bases: 14. CDR1 is SNHLY, CDR2 FYNNEI, per germline. The CDR3 here is CASSYEVMGQGSYGYTF. The CDR3 nucleotides read TGTGCCAGCAGTTACGAAGTCATGGGACAGGGGAGTTATGGCTACACCTTC. The complete variable domain, with remaining parts taken from reference TRBV2 and TRBJ1-2, reads EPEVTQTPSHQVTQMGQEVILRCVPISNHLYFYWYRQILGQKVEFLVSFYNNEISEKSEIFDDQFSVERPDGSNFTLKIRSTKLEDSAMYFCASSYEVMGQGSYGYTFGSGTRLTVV.

This sequence joins TRBV6-4 and TRBJ2-1; 9 bases map to TRBD2. Germline V lookup: CDR1 MRHNA, CDR2 SNTAGT. J was trimmed by 2 bases and V by 6 bases; bases with no gene match: 8. The CDR3 has 16 amino acids. CDR3 nucleotide sequence: TGTGCCAGCAGCGCCCTAGCGGGACGTCCCTACAATGAGCAGTTCTTC. The encoded protein is CASSALAGRPYNEQFF.

This clone was detected a few times. The V call is TRBV4-3, the J call TRBJ1-4; D is possibly TRBD1 (5 bases). The V end was cut by 0 bases, the J end by 6 bases, with 11 bases between. The CDR3 runs to 15 residues. Germline CDR1 reads LGHNA; CDR2 reads YSLEER. DNA for the CDR3: TGCGCCAGCAGCCAAGATCTGGGGCGTCATGAAAAACTGTTTTTT. This encodes CASSQDLGRHEKLFF.

This chain uses TRBV4-1 with TRBJ2-1; maybe TRBD2 (7 bases). This CDR3 is 18 amino acids long. V lost 3 bases and J 8 bases, leaving 26 bases between the germline ends. The germline CDR1 and CDR2 sequences are MGHRA and YSYEKL. The CDR3 DNA follows: TGCGCCAGCAGCCATAAAAGGGGGGGTGGACTCCCGACGGATGAGCAGTTCTTC. Amino acid sequence: CASSHKRGGGLPTDEQFF.

J is TRBJ2-7 and V is TRBV5-4; D not resolved. The CDR3 contains 14 residues. The germline CDR1 and CDR2 sequences are SGHNT and YYREEE (reference sequence). Trimming took 0 bases from V and 4 from J, leaving 11 bases between them. The CDR3 reads CASSLDQYSYEQYF. As DNA, the CDR3 is TGTGCCAGCAGCTTGGACCAGTATTCGTACGAGCAGTACTTC.

V usage is TRBV28 and J usage is TRBJ2-3; 9 positions match TRBD1. The CDR3 is 15 residues long. The germline gives CDR1 MDHEN, CDR2 SYDVKM. V trimming: 8 bases; J trimming: 5 bases; junction bases outside the gene matches: 11. The CDR3 is CASPPGQGGIDTQYF. The CDR3, as DNA: TGTGCCAGCCCCCCGGGACAGGGAGGAATAGATACGCAGTATTTT.

The chain is built from TRBV5-1 and TRBJ2-1; 8 bases match TRBD2. Germline trimming cut 2 bases from V and 8 bases from J; bases unmatched to any gene: 15. CDR3 length equals 17 residues. The germline CDR1 and CDR2 sequences are SGHRS and YFSETQ. In DNA form, the CDR3 reads TGCGCCAGCAGCTTCTCCCGATTAGCGGGAAGTGTCCATGAGCAGTTCTTC. It is translated as CASSFSRLAGSVHEQFF.

Comment on this clone: A read error may produce the germline difference seen at one junction end. The sample holds other DNA sequences that translate to the same CDR3. The gene calls are TRBV27 and TRBJ1-1; no clear D gene. This CDR3 has 14 residues. CDR1 MNHEY and CDR2 SMNVEV come from the germline V gene (reference sequence). The CDR3 loop is CASSLKRMNTEAFF. CDR3 bases: TGTGCCAGCAGTTTAAAGAGGATGAACACTGAGGCTTTCTTT.

Details on this clone: At the DNA level, this CDR3 is encoded by other sequences in the same sample as well. Here the CDR3 reads CASSLGRAYEQYF. CDR3 in DNA: TGTGCCAGCAGCTTGGGCAGGGCGTACGAGCAGTACTTC. This chain links TRBV7-2 with TRBJ2-7; D is perhaps TRBD1 (5 bases). This CDR3 contains 13 residues. The germline V and J ends were trimmed by 3 bases and 4 bases, with 10 bases remaining between them. Germline V gene lookup returns CDR1 SGHTA and CDR2 FQGNSA.

The chain employs TRBV2 and TRBJ2-3; the D is unclear. The germline CDR1 and CDR2 sequences are SNHLY and FYNNEI. The germline V and J ends were trimmed by 2 bases and 4 bases, with 13 bases remaining between them. This CDR3 is 15 amino acids long. CDR3 in DNA: TGTGCCAGCAGTGAACCGGAGTTGACTTCAGATACGCAGTATTTT. Translated: CASSEPELTSDTQYF.

The chain employs TRBV5-1 and TRBJ2-5, with 9 bases lining up with TRBD2. This CDR3 contains 15 residues. Germline trimming cut 1 base from V and 5 bases from J; bases unmatched to any gene: 6. From germline, CDR1 is SGHRS and CDR2 YFSETQ. CDR3 in amino acids: CASSLTLAGQETQYF. The DNA of the CDR3 is TGCGCCAGCAGCTTGACCCTAGCGGGACAGGAGACCCAGTACTTC.

This clone was recorded once. The rearrangement links TRBV27 to TRBJ2-7; 7 bases match TRBD2. J gave up 4 bases and V 8 bases, and 5 bases lay outside the gene matches. The CDR3 covers 12 residues. CDR1 and CDR2 from the germline V gene are MNHEY and SMNVEV (reference sequence). Here the CDR3 reads CASGEGLYEQYF. In DNA, the CDR3 is TGTGCCAGCGGGGAGGGCCTTTACGAGCAGTACTTC.

The V and J genes are TRBV29-1 and TRBJ2-2, with D possibly TRBD2 on 6 matching bases. Germline-derived CDR1 and CDR2 are SQVTM and ANQGSEA. The V and J ends lost 6 bases and 1 base respectively, with 12 bases between them. The CDR3 is 14 residues long. In DNA, the CDR3 is TGCAGCGTAACGGGACTGCTGAACACCGGGGAGCTGTTTTTT. It codes for CSVTGLLNTGELFF.

The V gene is TRBV6-5, the J gene TRBJ2-7; TRBD2 matches at 9 bases. This CDR3 spans 15 amino acids. The V and J ends lost 2 bases and 2 bases, in that order; junction bases with no gene match: 4. Germline lookup yields CDR1 MNHEY and CDR2 SVGAGI. The DNA of the CDR3 is TGTGCCAGCAGTTACCGGGCTAGCGGGACCTACGAGCAGTACTTC. Amino acids: CASSYRASGTYEQYF.

The chain is built from TRBV29-1 and TRBJ2-1, with D perhaps TRBD1 (5 bases). Trimming removed 2 bases from V and 0 bases from J, with 5 bases in between. CDR1 SQVTM and CDR2 ANQGSEA come from the germline V gene. The CDR3 spans 13 residues. The CDR3 bases are TGCAGCGTTGAAAGGGGCTCCTACAATGAGCAGTTCTTC. Translating it yields CSVERGSYNEQFF.

This clone was detected once. The chain links TRBV6-1 to TRBJ2-7; possible D gene TRBD1, 6 bases. CDR3 length: 12 amino acids. The ends were cut back, 6 bases at V and 0 bases at J, with 6 bases in the middle. Germline V gene sequence: CDR1 MNHNS, CDR2 SASEGT. CDR3 region: CASRQGSYEQYF. In DNA form, the CDR3 reads TGTGCCAGCAGACAGGGCTCCTACGAGCAGTACTTC.

The J gene is TRBJ1-1, the V gene TRBV19; no firm D call. Looked up from germline, CDR1 is LNHDA and CDR2 is SQIVND (reference sequence). CDR3 length: 12 amino acids. The V and J ends lost 5 bases and 3 bases respectively, with 7 bases between them. CDR3 DNA: TGTGCCAGTAGTCCCCGGGACACTGAAGCTTTCTTT. The encoded protein is CASSPRDTEAFF. The variable domain in full, with the rest retrieved from reference TRBV19 and TRBJ1-1, is DGGITQSPKYLFRKEGQNVTLSCEQNLNHDAMYWYRQDPGQGLRLIYYSQIVNDFQKGDIAEGYSVSREKKESFPLTVTSAQKNPTAFYLCASSPRDTEAFFGQGTRLTVV.